A selection of T cell receptor beta chains follows, all from one sample in a study of T cell responses to AZD1222 COVID-19 vaccine. Only in-frame clones appear in the TCRdb table, and some are missing; sequencing was by immunoSEQ multiplex PCR. The profile covers 95,000 to 100,000 clones, with just over 90% appearing a single time and 7.5% to 9.5% taken by the ten largest. Specimen: peripheral blood, collected 28 days after the second AZD1222 dose. The receptor set was obtained from an adult who received the AZD1222 COVID-19 vaccine. Each CDR3 is given with its conserved first and last residue. A D gene is named only where the DNA matches it firmly. Size values are once, few and many counts, or a class for expanded clones, and some rows have none.

NA	TRBJ2-7	TRBV2	TRBD2	CASSDGLAGTYEQYF	TGTGCCAGCAGTGACGGCCTAGCGGGAACCTACGAGCAGTACTTC
NA	TRBJ1-5	TRBV19	NA	CASSEQTGINQPQHF	TGTGCCAGTAGCGAACAGACAGGAATAAATCAGCCCCAGCATTTT
NA	TRBJ2-1	TRBV10-2	NA	CASSSGSYNEQFF	TGCGCCAGCAGCAGCGGCTCCTACAATGAGCAGTTCTTC
NA	TRBJ2-6	TRBV2	NA	CASSVGGAGANVLTF	TGTGCCAGCAGCGTAGGAGGGGCCGGGGCCAACGTCCTGACTTTC
NA	TRBJ2-1	TRBV27	NA	CASRPSRMRDEQFF	TGTGCCAGCAGGCCCTCGAGGATGAGAGATGAGCAGTTCTTC
once	TRBJ2-1	TRBV7-6	NA	CASSLVQLGINPSYNEQFF	TGTGCCAGCAGCTTAGTTCAGCTGGGCATTAATCCTTCCTACAATGAGCAGTTCTTC
once	TRBJ1-4	TRBV4-1	NA	CASSWRANEKLFF	TGCGCCAGCAGCTGGCGGGCTAATGAAAAACTGTTTTTT
NA	TRBJ2-7	TRBV28	NA	CASSLTDSTYEQYF	TGTGCCAGCAGTTTAACGGACAGCACCTACGAGCAGTACTTC
NA	TRBJ1-1	TRBV5-6	TRBD1	CASSLAKGAYTEAFF	TGTGCCAGCAGCTTGGCCAAGGGGGCCTACACTGAAGCTTTCTTT
NA	TRBJ2-7	TRBV5-5	NA	CASSLERRGLAHEQYF	TGTGCCAGCAGCTTGGAACGACGGGGCCTAGCCCACGAGCAGTACTTC
NA	TRBJ2-3	TRBV4-2	TRBD1	CASSQDSGQGYANTQYF	TGTGCCAGCAGCCAAGATTCGGGACAGGGTTACGCAAATACGCAGTATTTT
NA	TRBJ2-7	TRBV6-6	NA	CASSTWAREDYEQYF	TGTGCCAGCAGTACCTGGGCCAGGGAAGACTACGAGCAGTACTTC
NA	TRBJ2-1	TRBV20-1	NA	CSAPGGNEQFF	TGCAGTGCTCCAGGTGGCAATGAGCAGTTCTTC
NA	TRBJ1-3	TRBV28	NA	CASSPVVSGNTIYF	TGTGCCAGCAGTCCCGTTGTCTCTGGAAACACCATATATTTT
NA	TRBJ2-1	TRBV9	NA	CASSVGLRLARRENEQFF	TGTGCCAGCAGCGTAGGGTTGAGGCTAGCGAGACGGGAGAATGAGCAGTTCTTC
NA	TRBJ2-5	TRBV7-2	TRBD1	CASSSTGGLVETQYF	TGTGCCAGCAGCTCCACAGGGGGCTTGGTAGAGACCCAGTACTTC
NA	TRBJ1-6	TRBV9	TRBD1	CASSVEGQGNSPLHF	TGTGCCAGCAGCGTAGAGGGACAGGGCAATTCACCCCTCCACTTT
once	TRBJ1-1	TRBV14	NA	CASSQAGLGAFF	TGTGCCAGCAGCCAAGCGGGCCTGGGGGCTTTCTTT
NA	TRBJ2-1	TRBV5-1	NA	CASSSSGHYNEQFF	TGCGCCAGCAGCAGCAGCGGCCACTACAATGAGCAGTTCTTC
NA	TRBJ1-5	TRBV19	TRBD1	CASSRGGQGIGHSQPQHF	TGTGCCAGTAGCCGAGGAGGACAGGGGATCGGTCATAGTCAGCCCCAGCATTTT
NA	TRBJ1-1	TRBV5-1	NA	CASSLEGRATEAFF	TGCGCCAGCAGCTTGGAGGGTAGGGCCACTGAAGCTTTCTTT
NA	TRBJ2-2	TRBV7-2	NA	CASSLALGVMTGELFF	TGTGCCAGCAGCTTAGCGCTTGGGGTGATGACCGGGGAGCTGTTTTTT
NA	TRBJ2-2	TRBV19	TRBD2	CASSIARLAGAGELFF	TGTGCCAGTAGTATAGCAAGGCTAGCGGGAGCCGGGGAGCTGTTTTTT
NA	TRBJ2-2	TRBV20-1	NA	CSASSSRPNTGELFF	TGCAGTGCTAGTTCCAGCCGACCGAACACCGGGGAGCTGTTTTTT
NA	TRBJ2-3	TRBV7-2	TRBD2	CASSPGGSGRNTQYF	TGTGCCAGCAGCCCAGGCGGTAGCGGGAGAAATACGCAGTATTTT
NA	TRBJ2-6	TRBV7-9	NA	CASSPRGAGANVLTF	TGTGCCAGCAGCCCAAGGGGGGCTGGGGCCAACGTCCTGACTTTC
NA	TRBJ2-3	TRBV7-8	NA	CASSVRASYTDTQYF	TGTGCCAGCAGCGTAAGGGCCAGCTACACAGATACGCAGTATTTT
NA	TRBJ2-3	TRBV2	TRBD1	CASRGTGGTDTQYF	TGTGCCAGCAGAGGGACAGGGGGCACAGATACGCAGTATTTT